This T cell receptor (beta chain) is drawn from a study of blood T cell repertoires in COVID-19 (dated by TCRdb to between 2020 and 2021). Notes on the research overall: Samples covering the acute and convalescent phases of COVID-19 were provided by collaborators in the United States, Italy and Spain. A freely available public database, intended as a resource for researchers studying the immune response to SARS-CoV-2, is where the repertoires were released. The prospective study material was composed of cDNA or gDNA derived from T cells, B-cell-depleted T cells, or PBMCs. Where HLA class I and class II types were available, the types were taken from metadata supplied by the sample provider, not from assay-based typing. A de-identified subject ID, COVID-19 status, age in years and sex were almost always included in the sample metadata. The dataset comprised deeply sampled blood TCRbeta repertoires from subjects exposed to, actively infected with, or recovered from COVID-19. Samples came from the ongoing ImmuneRACE study (first 160 participants) plus 1,254 subjects from 6 global collaborators. Broad study findings and their caveats: Clinical and demographic metadata were provided uncurated, with the amount varying by source and participant.

TCRbeta CDR3 regions were amplified from genomic DNA by means of the immunoSEQ Assay, a bias-controlled multiplex PCR. In the authors' own workflow: The number of nucleated cells in each sample was estimated by amplification of reference gene primers within the assay. To quantify the absolute abundance of each unique TCRbeta CDR3 rearrangement, sequence reads were collapsed and filtered. Productive Simpson clonality was computed per sample as the square root of Simpson's diversity index over productive rearrangements. TCRdb carries this immuneACCESS record with in-frame sequences only. Its versions omit some clonotypes, under half of them owing to an unresolved V gene in the studies checked, with the rest unexplained. V, J and clone size are those of that table, while D and trimming were read from the DNA. The sample table records roughly 200,000 clones; 88% of these occur just once. The leading ten clones occupy about 1.6% of the sample.

A distance of 12 bases separates the germline ends of V and J, which lose 2 bases and 10 bases respectively. In the germline V gene, CDR1 corresponds to SGHTA and CDR2 to FQGNSA. The CDR3 numbers 13 residues from cysteine through phenylalanine. Only the CDR3 part of the read is kept: 39 bases, read in frame from the first base. Notes on this clone: The clone's antigen remains unknown. No base quality information exists; no much larger clone differs at one position.

The collaborating institutions used their own protocols to collect whole blood in K2EDTA tubes. For TCRbeta analysis, collaborators shipped samples as frozen whole blood, isolated PBMCs, or DNA extracted from either of those sample types. This sequence originates from a man aged 18 to 35 with active or convalescent COVID-19. Sequences were obtained from peripheral blood. Rearrangement joined TRBV7-2 to TRBJ2-1; the D gene cannot be resolved reliably. CDR3 protein: CASSLLFGVEQFF. The DNA reads as follows: TGTGCCAGCAGCTTACTGTTCGGAGTAGAGCAGTTCTTC.